The present T cell receptor (beta chain) was sequenced within a study of siplizumab effects on memory and regulatory T cells. Points from the study as a whole: It seemed that naive T cells were more diverse than memory cells and were major contributors to the alloresponse. In controls, roughly 25% of mappable alloreactive CD4+ clones were Treg-derived on average, versus about 75% with siplizumab. The authors could not assign a naive or memory phenotype to roughly 80-96% of proliferating CD4+ or CD8+ clones. Few alloreactive clones mapped to unstimulated subsets.

Germline CDR1 is MNHNS and CDR2 is SASEGT. V was pared by 1 base and J by 3 bases, with 2 bases of the junction left unmatched. This CDR3 contains 16 residues. As regards this clone: Its antigen is still unknown.

The protocol was immunoSEQ multiplex PCR, while the TCRdb copy is restricted to in-frame clones and leaves out a portion. This table has about 100,000 clones, under 95% appearing once. The chain joins TRBV6-1 to TRBJ2-1, with 11 bases that match TRBD2. The source material was Tregs sorted from blood. This TCR came from a human donor in good health. The CDR3 sequence is CASSEVGTSGYNEQFF. Written as DNA, the CDR3 is TGTGCCAGCAGTGAAGTGGGGACTAGCGGCTACAATGAGCAGTTCTTC.